This TCR beta chain is drawn from a study of T cell repertoires in cytomegalovirus infection. Background on the study: In the study, CMV epitopes included recently identified HLA-C-restricted and well-studied HLA-B-restricted ones. Public TCR beta signature analysis indicated the presence of both CMV infection and matching HLA type. Study results and caveats: The cumulative frequency of public TCR beta families identified carriers of CMV plus the relevant HLA. CMV-specific TCR beta clonotypes restricted by HLA-C dominated the ex vivo response.

About this clonotype itself: Its antigen is not known.

TCRdb used MiXCR to reprocess the reads, holding one entry per CDR3 protein. This table has approximately 390,000 distinct CDR3 sequences, about 32% appearing once. Germline CDR1 reads SEHNR; CDR2 reads FQNEAQ (reference sequence). The ends were cut back, 5 bases at V and 5 bases at J, with 9 bases in the middle. The CDR3 spans 12 residues. The chain uses TRBV7-9 and TRBJ2-5; D not resolved. The receptor comes from a human donor in good health (CMV status not recorded). Some clones in this sample may be carry-over from other donors' samples. Sequences were derived from cultured PBMCs, sampled from culture after CMV antigen stimulation. This CDR3 reads CASSRGRETQYF. The DNA for the CDR3 is TGTGCCAGCAGCAGAGGCAGGGAGACCCAGTACTTC.